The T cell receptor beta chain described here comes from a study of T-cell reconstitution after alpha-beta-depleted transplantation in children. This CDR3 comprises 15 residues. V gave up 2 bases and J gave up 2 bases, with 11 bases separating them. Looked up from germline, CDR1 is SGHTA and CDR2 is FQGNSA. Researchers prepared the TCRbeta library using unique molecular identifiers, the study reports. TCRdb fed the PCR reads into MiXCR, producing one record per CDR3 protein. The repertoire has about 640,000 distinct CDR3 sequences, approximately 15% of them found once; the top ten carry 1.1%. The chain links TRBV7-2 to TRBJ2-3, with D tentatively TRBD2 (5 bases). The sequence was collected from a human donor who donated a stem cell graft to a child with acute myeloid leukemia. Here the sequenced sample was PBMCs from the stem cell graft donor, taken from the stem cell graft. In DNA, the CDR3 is TGTGCCAGCAGCTTAATTTCCGGGAACACAGATACGCAGTATTTT. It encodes CASSLISGNTDTQYF.